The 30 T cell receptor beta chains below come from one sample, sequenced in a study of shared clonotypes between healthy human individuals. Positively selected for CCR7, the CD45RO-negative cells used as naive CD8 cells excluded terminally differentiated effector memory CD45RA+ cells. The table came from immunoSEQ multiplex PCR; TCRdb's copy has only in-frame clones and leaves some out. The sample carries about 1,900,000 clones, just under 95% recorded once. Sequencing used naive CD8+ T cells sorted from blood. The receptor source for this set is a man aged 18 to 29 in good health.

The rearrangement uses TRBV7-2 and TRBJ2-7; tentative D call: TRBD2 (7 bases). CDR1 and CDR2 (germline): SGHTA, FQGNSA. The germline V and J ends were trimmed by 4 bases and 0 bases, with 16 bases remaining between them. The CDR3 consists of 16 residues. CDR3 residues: CASSSSAGQSSYEQYF. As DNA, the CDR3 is TGTGCCAGCAGCTCCTCAGCGGGACAAAGCTCCTACGAGCAGTACTTC.

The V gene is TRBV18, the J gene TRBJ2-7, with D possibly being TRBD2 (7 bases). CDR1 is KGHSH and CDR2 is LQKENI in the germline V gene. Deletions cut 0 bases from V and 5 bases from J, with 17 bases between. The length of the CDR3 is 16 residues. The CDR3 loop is CASSPPFSGGNDEQYF. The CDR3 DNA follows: TGTGCCAGCTCACCACCTTTCTCGGGGGGCAACGACGAGCAGTACTTC.

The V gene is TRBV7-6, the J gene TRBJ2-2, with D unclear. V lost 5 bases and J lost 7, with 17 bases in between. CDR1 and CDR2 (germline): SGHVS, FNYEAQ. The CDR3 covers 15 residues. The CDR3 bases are TGTGCCAGCAGCCCAATAGTGACGGTTCACGGGGAGCTGTTTTTT. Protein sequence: CASSPIVTVHGELFF.

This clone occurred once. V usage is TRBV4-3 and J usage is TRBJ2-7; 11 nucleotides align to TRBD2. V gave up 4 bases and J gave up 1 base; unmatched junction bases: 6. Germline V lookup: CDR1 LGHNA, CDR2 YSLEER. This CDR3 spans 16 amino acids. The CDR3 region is CASSPELAGESYEQYF. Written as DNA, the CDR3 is TGCGCCAGCAGCCCGGAACTAGCGGGAGAATCCTACGAGCAGTACTTC.

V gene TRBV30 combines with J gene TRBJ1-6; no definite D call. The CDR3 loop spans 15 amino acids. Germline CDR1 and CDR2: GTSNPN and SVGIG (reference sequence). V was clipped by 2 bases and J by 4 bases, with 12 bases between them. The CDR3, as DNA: TGTGCCTGGAGTTTAAGCACCGTGTATAATTCACCCCTCCACTTT. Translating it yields CAWSLSTVYNSPLHF.

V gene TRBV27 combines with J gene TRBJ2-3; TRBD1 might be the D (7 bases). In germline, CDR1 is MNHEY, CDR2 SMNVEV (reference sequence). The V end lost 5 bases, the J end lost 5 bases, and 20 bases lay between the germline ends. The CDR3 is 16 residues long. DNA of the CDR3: TGTGCCAGCAGTCCAGAGGAGGGGGCCCTTATAGATACGCAGTATTTT. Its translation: CASSPEEGALIDTQYF.

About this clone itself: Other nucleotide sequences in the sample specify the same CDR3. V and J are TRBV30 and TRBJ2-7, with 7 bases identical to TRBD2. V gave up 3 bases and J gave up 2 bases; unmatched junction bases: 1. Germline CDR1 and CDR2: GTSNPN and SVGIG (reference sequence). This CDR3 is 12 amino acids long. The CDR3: CAWSGGTYEQYF. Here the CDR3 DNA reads TGTGCCTGGAGCGGGGGGACCTACGAGCAGTACTTC.

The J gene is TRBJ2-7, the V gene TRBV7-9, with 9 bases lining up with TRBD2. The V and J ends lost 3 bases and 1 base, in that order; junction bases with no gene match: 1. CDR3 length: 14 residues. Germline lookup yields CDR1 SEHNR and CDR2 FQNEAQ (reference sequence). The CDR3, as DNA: TGTGCCAGCAGCTTTAGCGGGGGTTCCTACGAGCAGTACTTC. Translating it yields CASSFSGGSYEQYF.

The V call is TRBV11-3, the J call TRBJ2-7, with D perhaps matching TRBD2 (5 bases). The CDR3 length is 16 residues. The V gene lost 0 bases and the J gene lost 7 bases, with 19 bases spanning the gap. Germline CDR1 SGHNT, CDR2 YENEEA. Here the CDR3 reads CASSLEIGPTRGEQYF. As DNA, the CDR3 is TGTGCCAGCAGCTTAGAAATTGGACCCACGAGAGGGGAGCAGTACTTC.

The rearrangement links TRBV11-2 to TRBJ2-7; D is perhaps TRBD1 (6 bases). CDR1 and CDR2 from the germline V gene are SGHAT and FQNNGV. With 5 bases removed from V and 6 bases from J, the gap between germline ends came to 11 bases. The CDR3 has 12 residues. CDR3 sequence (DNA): TGTGCCAGCAGCATTACAGGGTTCGAGCAGTACTTC. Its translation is CASSITGFEQYF. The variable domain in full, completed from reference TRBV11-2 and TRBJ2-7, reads EAGVAQSPRYKIIEKRQSVAFWCNPISGHATLYWYQQILGQGPKLLIQFQNNGVVDDSQLPKDRFSAERLKGVDSTLKIQPAKLEDSAVYLCASSITGFEQYFGPGTRLTVT.

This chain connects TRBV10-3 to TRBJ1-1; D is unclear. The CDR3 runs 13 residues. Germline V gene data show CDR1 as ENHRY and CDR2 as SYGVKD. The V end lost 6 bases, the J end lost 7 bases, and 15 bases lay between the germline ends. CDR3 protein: CAIRPAMGIEAFF. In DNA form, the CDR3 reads TGTGCCATCAGGCCGGCTATGGGCATTGAAGCTTTCTTT.

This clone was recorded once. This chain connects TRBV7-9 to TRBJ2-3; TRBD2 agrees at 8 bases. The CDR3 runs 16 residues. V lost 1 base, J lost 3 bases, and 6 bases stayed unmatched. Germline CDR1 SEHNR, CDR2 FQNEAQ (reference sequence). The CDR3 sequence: CASSLVPGGPTDTQYF. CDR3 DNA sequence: TGTGCCAGCAGCTTAGTGCCGGGGGGGCCGACAGATACGCAGTATTTT.

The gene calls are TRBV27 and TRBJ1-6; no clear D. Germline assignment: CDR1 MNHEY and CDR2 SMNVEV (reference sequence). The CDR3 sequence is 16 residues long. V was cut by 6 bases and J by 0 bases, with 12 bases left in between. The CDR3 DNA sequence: TGTGCCAGCAGGTCTCAAGGAGTCTCCTATAATTCACCCCTCCACTTT. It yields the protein CASRSQGVSYNSPLHF.

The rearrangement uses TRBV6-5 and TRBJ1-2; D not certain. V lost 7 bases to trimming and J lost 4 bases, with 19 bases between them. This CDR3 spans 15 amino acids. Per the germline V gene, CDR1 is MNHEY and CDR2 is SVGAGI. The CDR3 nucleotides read TGTGCCAGCACCCCCAGCGGGAACCACCTCTATGGCTACACCTTC. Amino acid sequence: CASTPSGNHLYGYTF.

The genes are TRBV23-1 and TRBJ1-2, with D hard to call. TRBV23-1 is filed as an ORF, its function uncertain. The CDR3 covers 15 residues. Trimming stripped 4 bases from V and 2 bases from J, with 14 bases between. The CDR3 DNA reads TGCGCCAGCAGTCGCTCACTGGAACTAAACTATGGCTACACCTTC. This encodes CASSRSLELNYGYTF.

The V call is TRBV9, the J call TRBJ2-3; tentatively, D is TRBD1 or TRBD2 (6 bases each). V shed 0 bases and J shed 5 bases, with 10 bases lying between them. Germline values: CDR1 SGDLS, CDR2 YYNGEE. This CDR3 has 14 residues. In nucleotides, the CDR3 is TGTGCCAGCAGCGTAGCGGGGGCGGTAGATACGCAGTATTTT. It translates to CASSVAGAVDTQYF.

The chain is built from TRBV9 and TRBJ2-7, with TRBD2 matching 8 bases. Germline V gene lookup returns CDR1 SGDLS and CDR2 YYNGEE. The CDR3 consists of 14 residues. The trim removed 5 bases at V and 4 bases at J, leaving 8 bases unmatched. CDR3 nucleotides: TGTGCCAGCAGTGTCTCGGGGGGGCGGTACGAGCAGTACTTC. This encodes CASSVSGGRYEQYF.

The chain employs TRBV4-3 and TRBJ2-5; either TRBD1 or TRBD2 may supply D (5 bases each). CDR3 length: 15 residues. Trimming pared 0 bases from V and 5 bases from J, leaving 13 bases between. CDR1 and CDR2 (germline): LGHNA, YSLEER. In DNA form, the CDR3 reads TGCGCCAGCAGCCAAGACAACGGGTGGGGGGAGACCCAGTACTTC. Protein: CASSQDNGWGETQYF.

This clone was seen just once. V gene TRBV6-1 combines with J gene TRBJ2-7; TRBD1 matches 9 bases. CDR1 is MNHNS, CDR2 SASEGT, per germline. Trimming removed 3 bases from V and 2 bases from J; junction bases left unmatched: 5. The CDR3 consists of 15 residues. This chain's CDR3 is CASSDWTGAPYEQYF. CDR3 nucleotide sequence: TGTGCCAGCAGTGACTGGACAGGGGCGCCCTACGAGCAGTACTTC.

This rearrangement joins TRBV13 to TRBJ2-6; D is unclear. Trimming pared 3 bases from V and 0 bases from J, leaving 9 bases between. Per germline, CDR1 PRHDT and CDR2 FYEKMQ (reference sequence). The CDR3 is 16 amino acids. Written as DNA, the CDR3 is TGTGCCAGCAGCTTCTTGACTGTCTCTGGGGCCAACGTCCTGACTTTC. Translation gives CASSFLTVSGANVLTF.

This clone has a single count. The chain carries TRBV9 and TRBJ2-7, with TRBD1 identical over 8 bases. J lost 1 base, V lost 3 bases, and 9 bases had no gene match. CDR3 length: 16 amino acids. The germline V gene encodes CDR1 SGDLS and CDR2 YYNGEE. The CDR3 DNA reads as TGTGCCAGCAGCGGGTATGGGACAGGCTTATCCTACGAGCAGTACTTC. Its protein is CASSGYGTGLSYEQYF.

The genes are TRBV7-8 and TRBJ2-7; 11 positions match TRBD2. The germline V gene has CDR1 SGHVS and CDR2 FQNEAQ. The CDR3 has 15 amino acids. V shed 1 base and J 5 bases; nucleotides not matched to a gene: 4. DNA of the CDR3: TGTGCCAGCAGCTTAGAACTAGCGGGAGTCAACGAGCAGTACTTC. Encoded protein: CASSLELAGVNEQYF.

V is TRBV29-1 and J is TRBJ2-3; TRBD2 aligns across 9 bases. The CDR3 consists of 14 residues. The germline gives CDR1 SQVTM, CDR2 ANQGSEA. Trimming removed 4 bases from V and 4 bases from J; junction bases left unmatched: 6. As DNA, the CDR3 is TGCAGCGTTGTGGGGGGACTAGCAGCAGATACGCAGTATTTT. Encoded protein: CSVVGGLAADTQYF.

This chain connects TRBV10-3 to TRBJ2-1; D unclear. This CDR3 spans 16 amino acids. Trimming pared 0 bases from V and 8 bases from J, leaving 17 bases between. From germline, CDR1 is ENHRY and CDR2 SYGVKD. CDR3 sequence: CAISESEFSKVDEQFF. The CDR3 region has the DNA TGTGCCATCAGTGAGTCGGAATTTAGTAAGGTGGATGAGCAGTTCTTC.

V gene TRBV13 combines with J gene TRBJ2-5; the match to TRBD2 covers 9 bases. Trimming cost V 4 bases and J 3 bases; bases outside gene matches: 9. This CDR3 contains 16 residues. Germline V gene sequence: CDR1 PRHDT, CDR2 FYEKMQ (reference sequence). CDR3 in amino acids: CASSSWLAGSEETQYF. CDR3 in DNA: TGTGCCAGCAGCTCCTGGCTAGCGGGATCGGAAGAGACCCAGTACTTC.

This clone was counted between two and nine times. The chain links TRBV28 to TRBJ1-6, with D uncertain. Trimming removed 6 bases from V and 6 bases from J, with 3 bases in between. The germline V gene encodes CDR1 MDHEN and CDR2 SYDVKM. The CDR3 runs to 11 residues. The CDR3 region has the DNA TGTGCCAGCAGGAGTAATTCACCCCTCCACTTT. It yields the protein CASRSNSPLHF. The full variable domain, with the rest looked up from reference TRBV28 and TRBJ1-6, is DVKVTQSSRYLVKRTGEKVFLECVQDMDHENMFWYRQDPGLGLRLIYFSYDVKMKEKGDIPEGYSVSREKKERFSLILESASTNQTSMYLCASRSNSPLHFGNGTRLTVT.

The CDR3 loop reads CASSQVEGYQETQYF. CDR3 nucleotide sequence: TGCGCCAGCAGCCAAGTGGAAGGGTACCAAGAGACCCAGTACTTC. The chain combines TRBV4-1 with TRBJ2-5, with D unclear. Germline CDR1 reads MGHRA; CDR2 reads YSYEKL. The CDR3 contains 15 residues. Between the trimmed V and J ends, which lost 1 base and 0 bases, there was a span of 9 bases.

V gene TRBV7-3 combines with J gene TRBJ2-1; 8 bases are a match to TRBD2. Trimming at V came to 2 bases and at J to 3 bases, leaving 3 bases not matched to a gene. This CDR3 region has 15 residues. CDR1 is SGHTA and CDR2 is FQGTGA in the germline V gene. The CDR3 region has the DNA TGTGCCAGCAGCTTAGCAGCGGGGGACTACAATGAGCAGTTCTTC. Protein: CASSLAAGDYNEQFF.

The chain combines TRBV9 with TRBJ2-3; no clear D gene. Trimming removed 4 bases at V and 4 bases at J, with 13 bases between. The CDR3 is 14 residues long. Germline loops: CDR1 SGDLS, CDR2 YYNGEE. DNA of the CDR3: TGTGCCAGCAGCCCCATAGAGAGGTCAGATACGCAGTATTTT. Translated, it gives CASSPIERSDTQYF.

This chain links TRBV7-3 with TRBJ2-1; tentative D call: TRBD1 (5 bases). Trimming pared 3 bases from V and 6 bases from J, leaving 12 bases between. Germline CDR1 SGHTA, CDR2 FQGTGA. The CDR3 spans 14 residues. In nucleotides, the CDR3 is TGTGCCAGCAGCTTTTCAGGGATGGGCAATGAGCAGTTCTTC. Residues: CASSFSGMGNEQFF.